These 5 T cell receptor beta chains share one sample of origin, sequenced in a study of control samples from healthy donors and cancer patients. Assay used: immunoSEQ multiplex PCR; TCRdb lists only in-frame clones, some missing. The data contain approximately 60,000 clones, 90% of them singletons. What was sequenced was PBMCs. These receptors were taken from a woman aged 45-60 years with colorectal cancer.

This chain links TRBV27 with TRBJ2-7, with no clear D. CDR1 and CDR2 (germline): MNHEY, SMNVEV (reference sequence). Trimming stripped 7 bases from V and 3 bases from J, with 10 bases between. The CDR3 sequence is 12 residues long. CDR3 sequence reads: CASTSGGYEQYF. In DNA form, the CDR3 reads TGTGCCAGCACTTCGGGCGGCTACGAGCAGTACTTC.

V and J are TRBV14 and TRBJ2-2, with D possibly called TRBD1 or TRBD2 (5 bases each). Germline lookup yields CDR1 SGHDN and CDR2 FVKESK. With 0 bases removed from V and 6 bases from J, the gap between germline ends came to 8 bases. The CDR3 is 14 residues long. CDR3 bases: TGTGCCAGCAGCCAAGAGGGGGTTTCCGGGGAGCTGTTTTTT. Encoded protein: CASSQEGVSGELFF.

The chain carries TRBV5-1 and TRBJ2-7; TRBD1 matches at 9 bases. Germline assignment: CDR1 SGHRS and CDR2 YFSETQ. The CDR3 has 14 residues. Trimming removed 3 bases from V and 7 bases from J; junction bases left unmatched: 8. In nucleotides, the CDR3 is TGCGCCAGCAGCTCCGGGACAGGGTCGAGGGAGCAGTACTTC. Translating it yields CASSSGTGSREQYF.

The gene calls are TRBV25-1 and TRBJ2-4; D is perhaps TRBD1 or TRBD2 (6 bases each). The ends were cut back, 3 bases at V and 4 bases at J, with 13 bases in the middle. The CDR3 contains 15 residues. The germline V gene has CDR1 MGHDK and CDR2 SYGVNS. The CDR3 region has the DNA TGTGCCAGCAGTGATGGTCGGGGGCTAAAAAACATTCAGTACTTC. Translation: CASSDGRGLKNIQYF.

The chain is built from TRBV5-8 and TRBJ2-3; possibly TRBD2 for D (6 bases). V lost 0 bases to trimming and J lost 5 bases, with 22 bases between them. CDR3 length: 18 amino acids. From germline, CDR1 is SGHTS and CDR2 YDEGEE. As DNA, the CDR3 is TGTGCCAGCAGCTTGGAAGGGCGGGGCAGGGCAGAGGGAGATACGCAGTATTTT. It translates to CASSLEGRGRAEGDTQYF.